This TCR beta chain was obtained from a study of OX40 agonist ivuxolimab in advanced cancers. Method: immunoSEQ multiplex PCR; TCRdb's copy keeps in-frame clones and lacks some. The table lists 100,000 to 150,000 clones, around 90% of them singletons. The study's findings and limits: Partial responders at 0.1-3.0 mg/kg showed near-lowest clonal expansion.

CDR3 length: 15 residues. Germline assignment: CDR1 LNHDA and CDR2 SQIVND (reference sequence). The V end lost 10 bases, the J end lost 3 bases, and 21 bases lay between the germline ends. Concerning this clone itself: Its antigen is not known.

The source of this sequence is an adult with an advanced solid tumor such as melanoma, head and neck, liver or kidney cancer. The chain has TRBV19 and TRBJ1-1, with TRBD1 as a possible D gene (5 bases). The sample in question was CD4+ or CD8+ T cells sorted from blood, obtained in a trial of the OX40 agonist ivuxolimab. The CDR3 reads CATGSGPGVYTEAFF. In DNA, the CDR3 is TGTGCCACTGGGAGTGGGCCGGGGGTTTACACTGAAGCTTTCTTT.